A selection of T cell receptor beta chains follows, all from one sample in a study of STAT5B mutations in CD4+ large granular lymphocyte leukemia. The data were produced by immunoSEQ multiplex PCR, yet TCRdb's version contains in-frame clones alone and is incomplete. This sample carries 35,000 or so clones, roughly three quarters of them seen once, and the ten largest clones take around 2.9%. The specimen sequenced was CD4+ T cells from blood buffy coats. The receptors were gathered from a human donor in good health. Each CDR3 is given with its conserved first and last residue. The D gene is left open where the match is weak. Some rows mark clone size as missing; the rest say once, few, many or name a class of expanded clone.

clone size	J gene	V gene	CDR3 length	D gene	CDR3 DNA	CDR3 protein
-	TRBJ2-2	TRBV7-7	16	-	TGTGCTAGCAGCCCTAGCTCCGGGACGGCGATCGGGGAGCTGTTTTTT	CASSPSSGTAIGELFF
few	TRBJ2-1	TRBV2	15	-	TGTGCCAGCAGATCGTTGGGGGGCGTGATAAATGAGCAGTTCTTC	CASRSLGGVINEQFF
once	TRBJ1-5	TRBV12-5	14	-	TGTGCTAGTGGTCCCCTCGGGGGAAGTCAGCCCCAGCATTTT	CASGPLGGSQPQHF
-	TRBJ1-1	TRBV4-3	14	-	TGCGCCAGCAGCCAAGATGGGGGGGGCACTGAAGCTTTCTTT	CASSQDGGGTEAFF
-	TRBJ2-1	TRBV15	17	-	TGTGCCACCAGGGGGGGGGCGGGGTTCAGCTCCTACAATGAGCAGTTCTTC	CATRGGAGFSSYNEQFF
-	TRBJ1-1	TRBV6-5	14	-	TGTGCCAGCAGTCCAGGGTCTCTGAACACTGAAGCTTTCTTT	CASSPGSLNTEAFF
-	TRBJ2-3	TRBV5-1	17	-	TGCGCCAGCAGCTTGGGGGGCCGTTGGGGGGACTCAGATACGCAGTATTTT	CASSLGGRWGDSDTQYF
-	TRBJ1-3	TRBV6-6	16	TRBD1	TGTGCCAGCAGTTCCTTAGGGACAGACCCTGGAAACACCATATATTTT	CASSSLGTDPGNTIYF
-	TRBJ2-1	TRBV18	15	-	TGTGCCAGCTCACAGTCCGTTTCCCCCTACAATGAGCAGTTCTTC	CASSQSVSPYNEQFF
-	TRBJ2-7	TRBV6-5	12	TRBD1	TGTGCCAGCAGAGGGGGCCTCTACGAGCAGTACTTC	CASRGGLYEQYF
-	TRBJ1-6	TRBV19	15	TRBD1	TGTGCCAGTAGTCAGAGGGGGCGCCGGGATTCACCCCTCCACTTT	CASSQRGRRDSPLHF
-	TRBJ2-1	TRBV20-1	11	-	TGCAGTGCTGTAAAGGGTCATGAGCAGTTCTTC	CSAVKGHEQFF
-	TRBJ1-2	TRBV2	12	-	TGTGCCAGCACCAGAGGGATCGATGGCTACACCTTC	CASTRGIDGYTF
-	TRBJ2-6	TRBV9	16	-	TGTGCCAGCAGCGTGGGCGGTAACTCTGGGGCCAACGTCCTGACTTTC	CASSVGGNSGANVLTF
-	TRBJ1-3	TRBV15	18	TRBD1	TGTGCCACCAGCAGAGAAGATCGGACAGGTAGCTCTGGAAACACCATATATTTT	CATSREDRTGSSGNTIYF
-	TRBJ2-3	TRBV5-1	15	-	TGCGCCAGCAGCGACCAGGGTGGTTTTGCAGATACGCAGTATTTT	CASSDQGGFADTQYF
-	TRBJ1-5	TRBV6-5	15	-	TGTGCCAGCAGTTACTCGGGGCAGCGACGTCAGCCCCAGCATTTT	CASSYSGQRRQPQHF
-	TRBJ1-1	TRBV18	14	-	TGTGCCAGCTCACCTTATACCAAGAACACTGAAGCTTTCTTT	CASSPYTKNTEAFF
once	TRBJ1-5	TRBV7-2	16	-	TGTGCCAGCAGCTTAGCGGTGGGGGCGGTCGATCAGCCCCAGCATTTT	CASSLAVGAVDQPQHF
-	TRBJ2-7	TRBV19	14	-	TGTGCCAGTAGTCCGACCGGGCCTCCCTACGAGCAGTACTTC	CASSPTGPPYEQYF
-	TRBJ2-6	TRBV30	15	-	TGTGCCTGGAGTGTGCCCGGACTTGGGGCCAACGTCCTGACTTTC	CAWSVPGLGANVLTF
once	TRBJ2-1	TRBV9	17	TRBD2	TGTGCCAGCAGCGCGCTAAGCGGGGGGGCCTCCTACAATGAGCAGTTCTTC	CASSALSGGASYNEQFF
-	TRBJ2-7	TRBV7-2	18	TRBD1	TGTGCCAGCAGCTTCGGTACAAAGACCGGGACAGGGAGCTACGAGCAGTACTTC	CASSFGTKTGTGSYEQYF
-	TRBJ1-6	TRBV18	18	TRBD1	TGTGCCAGCTCACTGATTCAACGACAGGGAGGAGGGGATTCACCCCTCCACTTT	CASSLIQRQGGGDSPLHF
-	TRBJ1-5	TRBV18	14	-	TGTGCCAGCTCACCATCAGAGGGGAATCAGCCCCAGCATTTT	CASSPSEGNQPQHF
-	TRBJ1-2	TRBV6-1	14	TRBD1	TGTGCCAGCAGGTGGACAGGGGGAAACTATGGCTACACCTTC	CASRWTGGNYGYTF
-	TRBJ1-3	TRBV6-6	16	-	TGTGCCAGCAGCCTAGGGACACTACACTCTGGAAACACCATATATTTT	CASSLGTLHSGNTIYF
-	TRBJ2-3	TRBV19	16	TRBD2	TGTGCCAGTAGTACCCCCTCCGGGGGGATCGCAGATACGCAGTATTTT	CASSTPSGGIADTQYF